The T cell receptor beta chain described here comes from a study of blood T cell repertoires in COVID-19. Across the study: The United States, Italy and Spain were the sources of the acute and convalescent COVID-19 samples. The cDNA or gDNA used as material had been derived from T cells, B-cell-depleted T cells, or PBMCs.

This clone came up once. The CDR3 contains 15 residues. Germline CDR1 and CDR2: LGHNA and YNFKEQ. The V and J ends lost 5 bases and 5 bases, in that order; junction bases with no gene match: 9. Authors' methods: Estimation of nucleated cell counts was performed using reference gene primer amplification. Some clones are missing from TCRdb's copy, which holds only in-frame ones; the method was immunoSEQ multiplex PCR. The V and J calls and clone size are taken from that table; D and trimming were inferred from the DNA. The sample has some 31,000 clones; around 87% are singletons. This TCR was sampled from a human donor in a cohort sampled during active COVID-19. The donor label of this sample is uncertain. The sequenced sample consisted of peripheral blood. V and J are TRBV4-2 and TRBJ2-7, with TRBD1 matching 10 bases. The CDR3 here is CASSKGDRGLNEQYF. The CDR3 DNA reads as TGTGCCAGCAGCAAGGGGGACAGGGGTTTGAACGAGCAGTACTTC.